The T cell receptor (beta chain) described here comes from a study of cytomegalovirus exposure and HLA in healthy donors (dated by TCRdb to between 2016 and 2019). Regarding the research as a whole: In an earlier analysis of fewer than 750 of the donors, 276 Gb of sequence data and 90 million to 130 million unique TCR beta sequences from 150 million to 200 million T cells were reported. Of the 300 to 500 genotyped donors, roughly 80% were placed in the genetic ancestry cluster associated with self-reported Caucasian donors. High-throughput TCR immunosequencing, statistical association of individual TCRs with disease status, and machine learning were combined to predict cytomegalovirus infection status. A separate validation cohort of 90 to 150 different subjects was used in addition to the roughly 670-subject first cohort. In an earlier analysis of roughly 540 of the donors, high-throughput TCR beta sequencing was used to judge whether each TCR beta V gene segment behaved as functional or pseudogenic. The study profiled the T cell repertoires of 500 to 800 subjects by immunosequencing and related them to cytomegalovirus serostatus. The study aimed to test whether cataloging public T cell receptors could reveal signatures of past pathogen exposure. Class I and class II HLA loci were covered by the typing at four-digit resolution. About 280 gigabases of sequencing data and around 85 million unique TCR sequences made up an early release that covered several hundred HLA-typed donors. The number of typed donors differed by locus: about 620-640 for A, B, C, DRB1 and DQB1; about 520 for DQA1; over 600 for DPA1; and approximately 450 for DPB1. A few DR-DQ haplotypes were handled as single units for association and clustering because linkage in the cohort was strong. All discovery cohort repertoires had been generated on a single sequencing platform. In a later analysis, previously published TCR beta repertoires from several hundred donors were re-analyzed and high-resolution HLA genotyping was added so that TCR occurrence patterns could be studied. In the later analysis, no new phenotypic data were used to find candidate immune exposures; instead, reliance was placed on TCR beta sequences and their occurrence across donors. Genome-wide SNP genotypes for about three fifths of the roughly 670 donors were used in a later genetic analysis, which treated that subset as a discovery cohort. On average, 235,054 unique TCR beta nucleotide sequences were sequenced per donor among a few hundred genotyped donors of the cohort, with around 19% of those sequences being non-productive. Alongside the repertoire data, information on donor age, sex, ethnicity and CMV serostatus was compiled.

Regarding this clone: No cognate antigen has been identified for it.

V was cut back by 4 bases and J by 4 bases, leaving a gap of 9 bases between them. The CDR3 starts with the cysteine, ends with the phenylalanine, and has 13 residues. Of the read, only the CDR3 DNA is kept; its 39 bases are in frame from base 1. The germline V gene supplies CDR1 SGHRS and CDR2 YFSETQ. The receptor library was made with the immunoSEQ multiplex PCR assay. The multiplex PCR relied on a mix of 60 forward primers for TCR Vbeta segments and 13 reverse primers for TCR Jbeta segments. A multiplex PCR assay on genomic DNA amplified the CDR3 region of rearranged TCR beta genes. The amplified TCR beta libraries were sequenced on the Illumina HiSeq System as 87-base-pair reads. Processing in the source paper ran as follows. A later analysis tallied tens of millions of unique TCR beta chains across the 660 or so repertoires, and some 10 million of those chains were shared by two or more donors. A nearest-neighbor algorithm error-corrected the raw reads and collapsed the reads into unique sequences, merging closely related sequences to remove PCR and sequencing errors. V, D and J gene segments were assigned by aligning CDR3 sequences to IMGT reference sequences. For a sequence to be retained, at least a six-nucleotide match to both a V gene segment and a J gene segment was required. A rearrangement counted as productive if the CDR3 had no stop codons and remained in frame with V and J, and every other rearrangement counted as non-productive. Following IMGT convention, CDR3 was defined as the stretch from the second conserved V-encoded cysteine up to the conserved J-encoded phenylalanine. Sequences without an unambiguous match to a single V gene segment were excluded from the earlier analysis of about 630 of the donors. An earlier analysis of 450 to 650 of the donors called V segments functional above 56.7% productive rearrangements and segregating when the between-donor standard deviation exceeded 5%. A statistical classification framework was built for diagnosing cytomegalovirus status from the catalog of TCR beta chain sequences. V and J gene assignment, in a later analysis, came from comparing TCR nucleotide sequences with IMGT/GENE-DB human TR gene sequences. Using the TCRdist pipeline, a later analysis assigned CDR3 sequences along with most-parsimonious VDJ recombination scenarios. A later analysis defined each TCR beta chain by its CDR3 amino acid sequence plus V-gene family, and excluded reads lacking a unique V-gene family. A later analysis removed 600 or so highly shared, low-generation-probability nucleotide sequences to deal with suspected cross-contamination and a sequencing artifact. In a later analysis, a clonal expansion index was calculated for each public chain from normalized within-repertoire ranks of inferred template counts. In a later analysis, generation probabilities were computed with a VDJ recombination model fitted to out-of-frame rearrangements, and the resulting probabilities were checked against IGoR. In a later analysis, TCR-TCR, TCR-HLA and TCR-CMV co-occurrence was scored with hypergeometric tests, and a repertoire-size bias correction was applied to TCR pairs. In a later analysis, false discovery rates were estimated by permuting HLA or CMV assignments 20 times. A later analysis grouped co-occurring TCRs with DBSCAN, adding TCRdist sequence similarity when clustering within HLA-allele-positive subsets. Repertoires with fewer than 30,000 or more than 120,000 public chains were left out of co-occurrence clustering, as were about five repertoires with anomalous nucleotide sharing. Entries here come from immuneACCESS through TCRdb and include only in-frame sequences with V and J called. Some clones fail to appear in such tables; in the studies checked, an unresolved V gene covers under half of the shortfall, and the cause of the remainder is unknown. V, J and clone size reflect that table, while D and trimming were determined from the DNA. This sample's listing comprises about 150,000 clones. The ten largest account for about 1.7% of the sample.

Study-wide conclusions, independent of this receptor: When HLA alleles, especially DR and DQ, strongly co-occurred, attributing TCR associations to individual alleles was difficult. Most TCR sequences were observed very rarely across donors, whereas some public TCRs were present in many individuals. Only TCR beta chains were sequenced in this cohort, and the absence of alpha or paired-chain data limited detectable features. Most CMV-associated TCR beta chains appeared to be HLA-restricted in a later analysis, and the HLA associations seemed to be driven largely by CMV exposure. Because some donors lacked HLA typing at each locus, the association tests relied only on the typed subset. A later analysis reported that several top co-occurrence clusters appeared linked to parvovirus B19, influenza, CMV and Epstein-Barr virus. A later genetic analysis associated a missense DCLRE1C variant with V-gene and J-gene trimming of TCR beta chains, and an independent cohort replicated the association. Some IMGT-functional V segments, including TRBV6-2 and TRBV6-3, could not be distinguished by the 87-base-pair reads and were therefore excluded. Roughly uniform sequencing depth across donors was assumed in presence/absence analyses, although this assumption may not hold. A further reported finding was that TCR beta sequences accurately predicted the HLA-A and HLA-B alleles for most subjects in the first cohort. In a later genetic analysis, fewer N-insertions in productive TCRs were reported among donors in an Asian-associated ancestry cluster than the roughly 700-donor mean. The classifier was reported to diagnose cytomegalovirus status with high specificity and sensitivity in both the original cohort and the validation cohort. In vitro tests confirmed that a few of the cytomegalovirus-associated TCR beta chains recognize cytomegalovirus antigens. Because counts were too low, about 15 rarely observed V segments, including chromosome 9 orphons, were left out of the earlier analysis of a few hundred of the donors. Linkage disequilibrium might explain the correlated functional status among segregating V segments, but an unknown experimental factor could not be ruled out. In a later analysis, TCR association rates were found to vary across HLA loci, with the most associated TCRs seen for DRB1 alleles and the fewest for HLA-C alleles. A later analysis associated roughly 17,000 TCR beta sequences with specific HLA alleles at a false discovery rate of 0.05. Compared with equally common non-associated chains, HLA-associated TCR beta chains in a later analysis were more clonally expanded and had lower generation probabilities. For the cohort, immune exposure information was limited to CMV serostatus. The study gave a list of about 170 TCR beta chains associated with cytomegalovirus. A cluster of highly shared sequence variants was judged likely to represent a technical artifact of the sequencing pipeline. An earlier analysis of around 540 of the donors showed that most TCR beta V segments appeared in productive rearrangements either about 90% or about 30% of the time, which broadly matched IMGT annotations. It was suggested by the authors that the approach could potentially be generalized to other disease states and immunological phenotypes.

The cohort was made up of 666 healthy bone marrow donors. All cohort members were sampled while nominally healthy, although unrecorded immune exposures were likely present. The donor tested CMV seronegative, placing the donor among the approximately 400 seronegative members of the cohort. Every donor gave a peripheral blood sample, and the peripheral blood mononuclear cells from that sample were used for TCR beta sequencing. The Qiagen DNeasy Blood Extraction Kit was used to extract genomic DNA from the blood cell samples. Material: PBMCs. The sequence derives from a woman between 50 and 59 years old in good health and CMV-seronegative. This chain is built from TRBV5-1 and TRBJ1-5; TRBD1 is a weak D gene call, 5 bases matching. The DNA reads as follows: TGCGCCAGCAGCCCGGGGGTTAATCAGCCCCAGCATTTT. Translated, this gives CASSPGVNQPQHF.